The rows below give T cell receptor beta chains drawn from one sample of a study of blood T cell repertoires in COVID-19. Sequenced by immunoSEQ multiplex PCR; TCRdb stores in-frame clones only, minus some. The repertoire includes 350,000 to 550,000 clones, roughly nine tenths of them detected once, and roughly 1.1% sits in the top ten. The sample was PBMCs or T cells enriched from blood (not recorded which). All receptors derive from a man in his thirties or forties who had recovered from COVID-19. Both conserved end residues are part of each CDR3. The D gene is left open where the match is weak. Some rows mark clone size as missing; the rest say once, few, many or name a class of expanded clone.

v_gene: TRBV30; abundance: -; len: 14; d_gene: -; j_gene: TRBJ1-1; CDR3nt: TGTGCCTGGATGTCTCCGTCAGGGGTAACTGAAGCTTTCTTT; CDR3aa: CAWMSPSGVTEAFF
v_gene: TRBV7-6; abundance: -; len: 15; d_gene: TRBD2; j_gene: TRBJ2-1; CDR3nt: TGTGCCAGCAGCTCCTATAGCGGGAGAACGAGTGAGCAGTTCTTC; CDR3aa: CASSSYSGRTSEQFF
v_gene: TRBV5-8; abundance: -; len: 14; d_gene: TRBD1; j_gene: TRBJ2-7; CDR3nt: TGTGCCAGCAGTGCGCCGGGACAGCTCTACGAGCAGTACTTC; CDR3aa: CASSAPGQLYEQYF
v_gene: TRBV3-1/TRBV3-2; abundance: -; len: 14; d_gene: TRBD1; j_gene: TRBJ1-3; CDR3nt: TGTGCCAGCAGCCGGACAGGGGCGGGAAACACCATATATTTT; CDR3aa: CASSRTGAGNTIYF
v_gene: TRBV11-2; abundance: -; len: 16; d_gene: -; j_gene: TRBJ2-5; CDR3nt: TGTGCCAGCAGCTTAGGTCAGTTCCCGCGGGGAGAGACCCAGTACTTC; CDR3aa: CASSLGQFPRGETQYF
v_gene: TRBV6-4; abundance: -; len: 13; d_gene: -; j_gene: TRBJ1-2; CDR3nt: TGTGCCAGCAGTCAGGATTCTGGCTATGGCTACACCTTC; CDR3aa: CASSQDSGYGYTF
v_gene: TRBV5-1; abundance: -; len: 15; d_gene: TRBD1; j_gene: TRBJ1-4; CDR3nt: TGCGCCAGCAGCTTACAGGGGCGCGAAAATGAAAAACTGTTTTTT; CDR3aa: CASSLQGRENEKLFF
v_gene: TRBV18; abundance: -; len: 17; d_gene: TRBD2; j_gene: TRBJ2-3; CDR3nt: TGTGCCAGCTCACCCACCCCGGGACTAGTCTTCACAGATACGCAGTATTTT; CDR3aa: CASSPTPGLVFTDTQYF
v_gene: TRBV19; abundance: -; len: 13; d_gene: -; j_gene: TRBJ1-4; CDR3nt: TGTGCCAGTAGTGACTATGCGGATGAAAAACTGTTTTTT; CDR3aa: CASSDYADEKLFF
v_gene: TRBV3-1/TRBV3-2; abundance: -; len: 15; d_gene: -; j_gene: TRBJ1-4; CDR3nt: TGTGCCAGCAGCCAAGTCGCTCACCGGGGTGAAAAACTGTTTTTT; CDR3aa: CASSQVAHRGEKLFF
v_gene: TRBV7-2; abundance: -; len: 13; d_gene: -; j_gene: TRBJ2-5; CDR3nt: TGTGCCAGCAGCCCGACAAGGCAAGAGACCCAGTACTTC; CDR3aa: CASSPTRQETQYF
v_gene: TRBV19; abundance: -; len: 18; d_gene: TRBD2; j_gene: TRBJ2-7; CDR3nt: TGTGCCAGTAGTACTACTAGCGGGAGTTCTGATAGAACCTACGAGCAGTACTTC; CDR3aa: CASSTTSGSSDRTYEQYF
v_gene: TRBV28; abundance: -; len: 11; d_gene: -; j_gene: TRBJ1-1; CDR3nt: TGTGCCAGCAGTTTTTCGGGGATAGCTTTCTTT; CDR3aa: CASSFSGIAFF
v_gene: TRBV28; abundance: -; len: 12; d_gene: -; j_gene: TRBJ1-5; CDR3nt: TGTGCCAGCAGTTTTCCCCTTCAGCCCCAGCATTTT; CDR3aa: CASSFPLQPQHF
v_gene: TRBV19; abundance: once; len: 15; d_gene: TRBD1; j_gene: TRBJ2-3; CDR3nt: TGTGCCAGTAGTCCCCGGGACAGGGGCACAGATACGCAGTATTTT; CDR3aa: CASSPRDRGTDTQYF
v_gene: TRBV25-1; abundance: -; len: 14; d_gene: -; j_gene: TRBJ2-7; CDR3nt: TGTGCCAGCAGTGAATTTTCAAAATCCTACGAGCAGTACTTC; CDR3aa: CASSEFSKSYEQYF
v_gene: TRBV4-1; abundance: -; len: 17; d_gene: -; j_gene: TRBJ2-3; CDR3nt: TGCGCCAGCAGCCAAGACCGTAAGCGGGCATCGGAAAATACGCAGTATTTT; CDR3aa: CASSQDRKRASENTQYF
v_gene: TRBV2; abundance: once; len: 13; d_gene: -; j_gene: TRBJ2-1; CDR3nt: TGTGCCAGCAACCCCGGTACCTACAATGAGCAGTTCTTC; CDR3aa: CASNPGTYNEQFF
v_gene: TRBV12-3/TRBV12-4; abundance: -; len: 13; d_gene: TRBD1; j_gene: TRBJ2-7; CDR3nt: TGTGCCAGCAGGCCCGGGACAGGGGCCGAGCAGTACTTC; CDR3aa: CASRPGTGAEQYF
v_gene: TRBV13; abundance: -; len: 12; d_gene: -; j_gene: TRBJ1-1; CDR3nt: TGTGCCAGCAGCGCCAACAGGGTTGGAGCTTTCTTT; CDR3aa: CASSANRVGAFF
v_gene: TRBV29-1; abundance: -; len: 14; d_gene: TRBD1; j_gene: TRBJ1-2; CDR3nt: TGCAGCGTTGACGTACAGGGGGTATCCTATGGCTACACCTTC; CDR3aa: CSVDVQGVSYGYTF
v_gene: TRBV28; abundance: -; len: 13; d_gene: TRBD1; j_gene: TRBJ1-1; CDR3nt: TGTGCCAACTCCGACAGGGGGCATAGTGAAGCTTTCTTT; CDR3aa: CANSDRGHSEAFF
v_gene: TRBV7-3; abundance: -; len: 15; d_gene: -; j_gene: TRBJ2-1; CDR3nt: TGTGCCAGCAGCTGGGGGGCTAGCGGCTACAATGAGCAGTTCTTC; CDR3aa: CASSWGASGYNEQFF
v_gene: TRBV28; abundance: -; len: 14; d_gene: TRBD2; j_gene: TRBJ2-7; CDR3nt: TGTGCCAGCAGCCTTCTAGCGGGACCCTACGAGCAGTACTTC; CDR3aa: CASSLLAGPYEQYF
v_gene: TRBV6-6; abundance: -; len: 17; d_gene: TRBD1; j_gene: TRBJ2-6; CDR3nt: TGTGCCAGCAGTCACGGACAGGGACGCTCTGGGGCCAACGTCCTGACTTTC; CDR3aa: CASSHGQGRSGANVLTF
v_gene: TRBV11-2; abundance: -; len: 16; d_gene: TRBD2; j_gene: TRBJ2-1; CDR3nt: TGTGCCAGCAGCGTACCGGGACTAGCGGGAGTGGTTGAGCAGTTCTTC; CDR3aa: CASSVPGLAGVVEQFF
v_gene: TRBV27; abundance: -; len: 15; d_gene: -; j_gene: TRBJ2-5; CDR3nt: TGTGCCAGCAGTGGAAATCGACTAGGCGGCGAGACCCAGTACTTC; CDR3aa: CASSGNRLGGETQYF
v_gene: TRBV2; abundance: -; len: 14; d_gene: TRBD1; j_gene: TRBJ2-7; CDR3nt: TGTGCCAGCAAAGAATCGGGACAGATGTACGAGCAGTACTTC; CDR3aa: CASKESGQMYEQYF
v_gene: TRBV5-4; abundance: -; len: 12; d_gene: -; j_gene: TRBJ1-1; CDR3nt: TGTGCCAGCAGCTCGACAGACACTGAAGCTTTCTTT; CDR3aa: CASSSTDTEAFF
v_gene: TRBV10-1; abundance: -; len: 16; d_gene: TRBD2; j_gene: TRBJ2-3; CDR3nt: TGCGCCAGCAGTGAGTCCTACGGGAGGGCGGCAGATACGCAGTATTTT; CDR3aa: CASSESYGRAADTQYF
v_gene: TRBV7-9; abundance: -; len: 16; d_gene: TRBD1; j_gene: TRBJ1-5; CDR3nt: TGTGCCAGCAGCTTAATTGGGACAGGGGGCCATCAGCCCCAGCATTTT; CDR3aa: CASSLIGTGGHQPQHF
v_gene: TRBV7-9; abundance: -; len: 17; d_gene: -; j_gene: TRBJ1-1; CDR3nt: TGTGCCAGCGGAAGGTCGGGGGGGCTTATGGTGAACACTGAAGCTTTCTTT; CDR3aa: CASGRSGGLMVNTEAFF
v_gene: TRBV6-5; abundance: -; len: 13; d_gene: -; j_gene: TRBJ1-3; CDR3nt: TGTGCCAGCAGTTCAGATACAGGAAACACCATATATTTT; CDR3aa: CASSSDTGNTIYF
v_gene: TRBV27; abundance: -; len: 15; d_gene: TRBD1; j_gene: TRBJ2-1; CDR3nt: TGTGCCAGCGGTACAGGGACAGGGGTCTACAATGAGCAGTTCTTC; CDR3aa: CASGTGTGVYNEQFF
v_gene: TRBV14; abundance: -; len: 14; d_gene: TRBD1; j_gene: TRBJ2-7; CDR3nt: TGTGCCAGCAGCCCCCCGGGACAGTCCTACGAGCAGTACTTC; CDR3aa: CASSPPGQSYEQYF
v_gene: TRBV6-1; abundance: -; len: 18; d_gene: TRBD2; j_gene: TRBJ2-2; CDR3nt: TGTGCCAGCAGTGTAAAAGGGACTAGCGGGACGAACACCGGGGAGCTGTTTTTT; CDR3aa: CASSVKGTSGTNTGELFF
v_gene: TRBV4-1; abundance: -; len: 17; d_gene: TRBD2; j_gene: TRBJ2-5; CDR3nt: TGCGCCAGCAGCCAAGCTAATAGCGGGAGGGCCTTTGAGACCCAGTACTTC; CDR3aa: CASSQANSGRAFETQYF